One and the same sample provided the 10 T cell receptor beta chains below, sequenced in a study of vaccination effects on CD4 cells after COVID-19. ViraFEST assay sequencing came after antigen-specific CD4+ T cells were expanded with viral peptide pools. Subsequent to a culture period of 10 to 11 days, CD4+ T cells were isolated. Negative nucleocapsid antibody tests before and after vaccination confirmed no previous SARS-CoV-2 infection. The assay was immunoSEQ multiplex PCR, and TCRdb's table has in-frame clones only and misses some. The table records under 45,000 clones, about two thirds of them present only once. Which antigens these TCRs recognize remains unknown. The source was CD4+ T cells from PBMCs cultured with HCoV-OC43 spike peptides, collected before COVID-19 vaccination. Stated subset: HCoV-OC43 spike overlapping peptide pool stimulation. Every receptor here comes from a human donor who received a COVID-19 vaccine.

The chain links TRBV11-2 to TRBJ1-1; tentatively, D is TRBD1 (5 bases). Germline V gives CDR1 SGHAT, CDR2 FQNNGV. V dropped 5 bases and J dropped 6 bases, with 13 bases sitting between them. This CDR3 is 13 amino acids long. For the CDR3, the DNA is TGTGCCAGCAGCCTCGAGTGGGGGGCTGAAGCTTTCTTT. It codes for CASSLEWGAEAFF.

The chain employs TRBV5-5 and TRBJ2-3; 9 positions match TRBD2. This CDR3 is 17 amino acids long. Germline V gene data show CDR1 as SGHKS and CDR2 as YYEKEE (reference sequence). Germline trimming cut 4 bases from V and 1 base from J; bases unmatched to any gene: 10. The CDR3 protein is CASSPAGGPGRTDTQYF. The CDR3 nucleotides read TGTGCCAGCAGCCCGGCGGGGGGGCCGGGGCGCACAGATACGCAGTATTTT.

This clone was picked up one time. The chain has TRBV19 and TRBJ1-1; D unclear. This CDR3 spans 14 amino acids. Germline CDR1 and CDR2: LNHDA and SQIVND (reference sequence). V lost 6 bases and J 2 bases, leaving 13 bases between the germline ends. CDR3 sequence: CASRRAGGNTEAFF. CDR3 nucleotides: TGTGCCAGTAGACGCGCTGGTGGTAACACTGAAGCTTTCTTT.

This CDR3 is CAWSALTSGSAHEQYF. For the CDR3, the DNA is TGTGCCTGGAGTGCCCTGACTAGCGGGAGTGCCCACGAGCAGTACTTC. The V gene is TRBV30, the J gene TRBJ2-7; 12 bases align to TRBD2. Germline V gene data show CDR1 as GTSNPN and CDR2 as SVGIG (reference sequence). The length of the CDR3 is 16 residues. Trimming took 1 base from V and 5 from J; bases not matched to a gene: 9.

J is TRBJ2-1 and V is TRBV5-6, with unresolved D. The germline V gene has CDR1 SGHDT and CDR2 YYEEEE. The length of the CDR3 is 12 residues. Trimming stripped 5 bases from V and 6 bases from J, with 9 bases between. The CDR3 region is CASSRHPNEQFF. The DNA for the CDR3 is TGTGCCAGCAGTAGGCATCCCAATGAGCAGTTCTTC.

The chain combines TRBV25-1 with TRBJ2-5; D remains unclear. The CDR3 consists of 14 residues. Germline V gives CDR1 MGHDK, CDR2 SYGVNS. V shed 3 bases and J shed 2 bases, with 10 bases lying between them. Written as DNA, the CDR3 is TGTGCCAGCAGTGATCTAGGGATTCAAGAGACCCAGTACTTC. This translates into CASSDLGIQETQYF.

V gene TRBV9 combines with J gene TRBJ1-1; possible D gene TRBD1, 6 bases. The germline CDR1 and CDR2 sequences are SGDLS and YYNGEE. This CDR3 comprises 14 residues. Trimming took 0 bases from V and 1 from J, leaving 7 bases between them. DNA for the CDR3: TGTGCCAGCAGCGTAGCGGGGGCGAACACTGAAGCTTTCTTT. This encodes CASSVAGANTEAFF.

The chain links TRBV11-2 to TRBJ2-5, with 9 bases fitting TRBD2. V shed 6 bases and J 3 bases; nucleotides not matched to a gene: 8. The germline gives CDR1 SGHAT, CDR2 FQNNGV. The CDR3 loop spans 15 amino acids. In nucleotides, the CDR3 is TGTGCCAGCAGTCCCGGGGCGGGGGGGAAAGAGACCCAGTACTTC. The encoded protein is CASSPGAGGKETQYF.

The chain recombines TRBV29-1 with TRBJ2-2, with a possible D match to TRBD2 (5 bases). Trimming took 4 bases from V and 0 from J, leaving 9 bases between them. CDR3 length: 14 amino acids. The germline V gene has CDR1 SQVTM and CDR2 ANQGSEA. The CDR3 sequence: CSVGGLTNTGELFF. In DNA form, the CDR3 reads TGCAGCGTTGGCGGGCTGACGAACACCGGGGAGCTGTTTTTT.

This clone was observed a few times. The genes are TRBV5-1 and TRBJ1-5; TRBD1 agrees at 9 bases. With 4 bases clipped from V and 3 bases from J, the junction kept 5 bases outside the gene matches. The germline CDR1 and CDR2 sequences are SGHRS and YFSETQ. The CDR3 has 15 amino acids. The CDR3 DNA reads as TGCGCCAGCAGCCGGACAGGGGACCTCAATCAGCCCCAGCATTTT. Amino acid sequence: CASSRTGDLNQPQHF. Full variable domain (missing parts from reference TRBV5-1 and TRBJ1-5): KAGVTQTPRYLIKTRGQQVTLSCSPISGHRSVSWYQQTPGQGLQFLFEYFSETQRNKGNFPGRFSGRQFSNSRSEMNVSTLELGDSALYLCASSRTGDLNQPQHFGDGTRLSIL.